Listed below are T cell receptor beta chains from one sample, sequenced in a study of response to subunit inactivated influenza vaccine. TCRdb re-analysed the RT-PCR reads in MiXCR, keeping a single row per CDR3 protein. This table has roughly 670,000 distinct CDR3 sequences, 12% to 15% appearing once. Sequences were derived from PBMCs from blood, sampled roughly 15 days before vaccination. Receptors originate from a man in his fifties who received an inactivated influenza vaccine. Both conserved end residues are trimmed from each CDR3. The D gene is left open where the match is weak. For some rows the clone size is stated as once, few or many, or as a class when expanded; others skip it.

D: TRBD2
V: TRBV9
length: 12
size: NA
CDR3: ASSLSGSGETQY

D: NA
V: TRBV15
length: 12
size: few
CDR3: ATSSDWSTDTQY

D: NA
V: TRBV12-3/TRBV12-4
length: 13
size: NA
CDR3: ASSLDVQVVYEQY

D: TRBD1
V: TRBV14
length: 15
size: NA
CDR3: ASSQVGRGPGANVLT

D: NA
V: TRBV12-3/TRBV12-4
length: 12
size: many
CDR3: ASSLASITNEQF

D: NA
V: TRBV27
length: 14
size: many
CDR3: ASSLHSASSYNEQF

D: NA
V: TRBV27
length: 11
size: many
CDR3: ASSFGRTSTQY

D: TRBD2
V: TRBV4-3
length: 16
size: NA
CDR3: ASSREATSGTTSYEQY

D: TRBD2
V: TRBV6-1
length: 15
size: few
CDR3: ASRPITSGGFGDTQY

D: TRBD1
V: TRBV4-3
length: 13
size: few
CDR3: ASSHRDRGPGELF

D: NA
V: TRBV6-2/TRBV6-3
length: 12
size: NA
CDR3: ASSSVGLRETQY

D: TRBD2
V: TRBV27
length: 11
size: few
CDR3: ASRPLAQETQY

D: NA
V: TRBV3-1
length: 11
size: few
CDR3: ASSQGPMETQY

D: NA
V: TRBV20-1
length: 12
size: few
CDR3: SASLLAKGNEQF

D: TRBD2
V: TRBV9
length: 12
size: many
CDR3: ASSVEGRDNEQF

D: TRBD1
V: TRBV6-2/TRBV6-3
length: 13
size: NA
CDR3: ASSYPRTGGYGYT

D: TRBD1
V: TRBV11-2
length: 13
size: few
CDR3: ASSLDQTGADTQY

D: NA
V: TRBV11-2
length: 14
size: few
CDR3: ASSLGDSFLGDTQY

D: NA
V: TRBV28
length: 14
size: few
CDR3: ASSLVQGNYNSPLH

D: TRBD1
V: TRBV5-1
length: 13
size: NA
CDR3: ASSGTGTGASPLH

D: TRBD1
V: TRBV20-1
length: 12
size: NA
CDR3: SARRGGKNNEQF

D: NA
V: TRBV20-1
length: 12
size: few
CDR3: SARDTKKTYEQY

D: NA
V: TRBV10-3
length: 11
size: few
CDR3: AISESVPDEQY

D: NA
V: TRBV10-3
length: 12
size: few
CDR3: AISEEGFGYEQY

D: NA
V: TRBV6-1
length: 10
size: NA
CDR3: ASGGGSYEQY

D: TRBD1
V: TRBV6-1
length: 15
size: few
CDR3: ASSKRQGATGHNEQF

D: TRBD1
V: TRBV2
length: 12
size: NA
CDR3: ASSRQGGGTEAF